The 6 T cell receptor beta chains below come from one sample, sequenced in a study of tissue T cells after allogeneic stem cell transplantation. Time point in this sample: mouse harvest day 7 after allogeneic transplant. Mouse grafts combined 10^7 T-cell-depleted bone marrow cells with 10^6 splenic CD5+ T cells. Produced via immunoSEQ multiplex PCR; TCRdb's table is partial and in-frame only. Of over 6,000 clones listed, roughly 46% were seen once; the top ten hold around 7.6%. Sequencing used gut tissue. The receptors originated from a female BALB/c mouse given C57BL/6 T cells with graft-versus-host disease after an allogeneic hematopoietic cell transplant.

For this clone: All gene names here are mouse names. The sequenced fragment ends 1 residue before the CDR3 boundary, so the rest is inferred from the germline J gene. The chain has TRBV26 and TRBJ2-5; D not resolved. Germline assignment: CDR1 KGHPV and CDR2 FQNQEV (reference sequence). V lost 2 bases and J lost 0, with 6 bases in between. This CDR3 comprises 14 residues. Partial CDR3 DNA: TGTGCCAGCAGTCTGGAAGTTAACCAAGACACCCAGTAC. Its protein is CASSLEVNQDTQY. The full CDR3 sequence reads CASSLEVNQDTQYF.

Concerning this clone: Gene names denote mouse genes. The read ends 1 residue shy of where the CDR3 ends; the end is completed using the germline J gene. The J gene is TRBJ2-5, the V gene TRBV26, with TRBD2 identical over 9 bases. Germline CDR1 and CDR2: KGHPV and FQNQEV (reference sequence). This CDR3 is 16 amino acids long. The junction had 8 bases not matched to a gene; V was cut back by 4 bases and J by 3 bases. The CDR3: CASSPPTGTGQDTQYF. CDR3 DNA, as far as it was read: TGTGCCAGCAGTCCGCCTACCGGGACTGGGCAAGACACCCAGTAC.

Note on this clone: Gene names are the mouse ones. The CDR3 end falls 1 residue outside the read, so it is completed with the germline J gene. The gene calls are TRBV12-2 and TRBJ2-5; D gene unclear. Germline V gene sequence: CDR1 SGHLS, CDR2 HYDKME. V was cut by 1 base and J by 0 bases, with 7 bases left in between. This CDR3 region has 14 residues. This CDR3 reads CASSLSVNQDTQYF. CDR3 DNA (partial): TGTGCCAGCTCTCTATCTGTTAACCAAGACACCCAGTAC.

Only one count was recorded for this clone. The gene names given are mouse names. The read terminates 1 residue before the CDR3 end, so the remaining end is supplied by the germline J gene. The chain employs TRBV26 and TRBJ2-5; the D call may be TRBD1 or TRBD2 (5 bases each). Trimming left V 2 bases short and J 6 bases short, with 12 bases between. CDR1 is KGHPV and CDR2 is FQNQEV in the germline V gene (reference sequence). The CDR3 totals 14 residues. The sequenced part of the CDR3 DNA is TGTGCCAGCAGTCTGGGGGCCCGGAGGGACACCCAGTAC. Translated, it gives CASSLGARRDTQY. The CDR3 reads in full as CASSLGARRDTQYF.

To note about this clone: The germline and genes are mouse ones. The read halts 1 residue ahead of the CDR3 end, with the missing end drawn from the germline J gene. The chain has TRBV1 and TRBJ1-6, with no clear D. Being an ORF, TRBJ1-6 has a function that is uncertain. The germline V gene encodes CDR1 NSQYPW and CDR2 LRSPGD (reference sequence). Trimming shortened V by 0 bases and J by 7 bases, and 4 bases separated the two germline ends. The CDR3 is 13 residues long. The CDR3 DNA, read in part, is TGCACCTGCAGTGCAGATCGAAATTCGCCCCTCTAC. It encodes CTCSADRNSPLY. The CDR3 in full is CTCSADRNSPLYF.

Points on this clone: Germline and genes: mouse. Sequencing ends 1 residue short of the CDR3 end; the germline J gene provides the rest. This chain links TRBV31 with TRBJ1-1; D possibly corresponds to TRBD1 (5 bases). Trimming left V 0 bases short and J 3 bases short, with 11 bases between. Looked up from germline, CDR1 is GKSSPN and CDR2 is SITVG. The CDR3 length is 14 residues. The CDR3 bases that were read are TGTGCCTGGAGTCTGTGGGGAGGGGACACAGAAGTCTTC. Residues: CAWSLWGGDTEVF. The full CDR3 reads CAWSLWGGDTEVFF.